The present T cell receptor beta chain was sequenced within a study of identical twins. The CDR3 totals 13 residues. Germline lookup yields CDR1 KGHSH and CDR2 LQKENI. Trimming removed 2 bases at V and 4 bases at J, with 9 bases between. Study-wide results and caveats: The authors drew conclusions from cross-sectional statistical analysis rather than following the same donors. Out-of-frame alpha sequences shared by twins were enriched for low generation probability.

Through template switching, a universal primer site was introduced, and the cDNA contained unique molecular identifiers. One entry per CDR3 protein, called by TCRdb with MiXCR from the 5' RACE reads. The sample lists some 500,000 distinct CDR3 sequences, roughly an eighth seen once, with around 0.98% in the top ten. Healthy Caucasians made up all donors. This clonotype showed up just a few times. Its matching antigen is unknown. This sample was also put to use in a study of yellow fever vaccine responses in identical twins.

The sequence came from a woman aged 18 to 35 in good health. Specimen: CD4+ T cells sorted from blood. The V call is TRBV18, the J call TRBJ2-7; D unclear. The CDR3 loop reads CASSPGDLYEQYF. CDR3 bases: TGTGCCAGCTCACCAGGGGATTTATACGAGCAGTACTTC.